This TCR beta chain was recovered during a study of T and B cells in COVID-19 patients. CDR1 and CDR2 from the germline V gene are SEHNR and FQNEAQ (reference sequence). The length of the CDR3 is 14 residues. With 2 bases removed from V and 2 bases from J, the gap between germline ends came to 8 bases. Blood genomic DNA input for TRB amplification was about 240-500 ng. BIOMED2 TRB-A/B primer pools were used in multiplex TRB PCR. TCRdb re-analysed the multiplex PCR reads in MiXCR, keeping a single row per CDR3 protein. Of 6,000 or so distinct CDR3 sequences in the sample, 27% were seen once. The sequence was collected from a human donor with active COVID-19. The donor label of this sample is uncertain. The material sequenced was blood. The chain has TRBV7-9 and TRBJ2-3; the D call may be TRBD1 or TRBD2 (5 bases each). The CDR3 sequence: CASSLNGATDTQYF. The CDR3 region has the DNA TGTGCCAGCAGCTTAAACGGGGCCACAGATACGCAGTATTTT.